This T cell receptor beta chain was captured in a study of cytomegalovirus exposure and HLA in healthy donors. Study at large: Approximately 190 million T cells yielded 120 million or so unique TCR beta sequences, as an earlier analysis found.

Both 60 Vbeta primers and 13 Jbeta primers went into the PCR. The assay was immunoSEQ multiplex PCR, and TCRdb's table has in-frame clones only and misses some. This sample has some 140,000 clones, with around 72% found just once. Concerning this clone: The antigen is unknown.

Study-wide points: TCR beta chain V- and J-gene trimming was linked, in a later analysis, to a missense variant in DCLRE1C. The classifier reportedly diagnosed cytomegalovirus status with high sensitivity and specificity.

This CDR3 contains 15 residues. Trimming shortened V by 4 bases and J by 1 base, and 11 bases separated the two germline ends. CDR1 is SGHDT, CDR2 YYEEEE, per germline. The sequence was collected from a woman in her thirties or forties in good health and CMV-seronegative. The sequenced material came from PBMCs. The chain combines TRBV5-6 with TRBJ2-2, with D tentatively TRBD1 (6 bases). The CDR3: CASSIGQLNTGELFF. The CDR3 DNA follows: TGTGCCAGCAGCATCGGACAGCTGAACACCGGGGAGCTGTTTTTT.